One and the same sample provided the 7 T cell receptor delta chains below, sequenced in a study of Vδ1+ human thymocytes. Study-level points and caveats: In the thymus, TRG and TRD repertoires looked highly polyclonal with Gaussian CDR3 lengths.

The template was reverse-transcribed extracted RNA. CDR3 amplicons came from multiplex PCR with pooled V-gene forward and constant-region reverse primers. TCRdb re-called clones from the multiplex PCR reads via CATT. In the table there are around 26,000 delta-chain clones, 25% to 30% of which are singletons. Their specific antigens are unknown. Specimen: Vdelta1+ gamma-delta thymocytes from the thymus. Indicated subset: FACS-sorted CD3+ TCRalphabeta- TCRVdelta1+ TCRVdelta2- thymocytes. The receptors shown here come from a boy under two years old who had congenital heart surgery.

The chain carries TRDV1 and TRDJ1; TRDD3 agrees at 10 bases. Looked up from germline, CDR1 is TSWWSYY and CDR2 is QGS. V lost 4 bases and J lost 4; bases outside the gene matches: 30. CDR3 length: 23 amino acids. The CDR3 is CALGVLFPTSLGDILNGVDKLIF. In DNA form, the CDR3 reads TGTGCTCTTGGGGTACTATTTCCTACTAGTCTGGGGGATATCCTTAACGGCGTCGATAAACTCATCTTT.

The chain carries TRDV1 and TRDJ1; D is perhaps TRDD2 (6 bases). Per the germline V gene, CDR1 is TSWWSYY and CDR2 is QGS. The CDR3 is 18 amino acids. With 1 base removed from V and 0 bases from J, the gap between germline ends came to 18 bases. CDR3 sequence (DNA): TGTGCTCTTGGGGAACCATCCTACCCCTTCTTATACACCGATAAACTCATCTTT. It encodes CALGEPSYPFLYTDKLIF.

This clone came up a few times. Distinct nucleotide sequences in the sample also encode this CDR3. The V call is TRDV1, the J call TRDJ1, with TRDD3 matching 13 bases. CDR1 TSWWSYY and CDR2 QGS come from the germline V gene. The length of the CDR3 is 21 residues. Trimming took 3 bases from V and 1 from J; bases not matched to a gene: 17. DNA for the CDR3: TGTGCTCTTGGGGAGCGAAACCGTGGGTACTGGGGGATACGCCCCACCGATAAACTCATCTTT. This codes for CALGERNRGYWGIRPTDKLIF.

This clone was counted only a few times. The chain joins TRDV1 to TRDJ1; 7 nucleotides align to TRDD3. Germline-derived CDR1 and CDR2 are TSWWSYY and QGS. After removal of 0 bases from V and 8 bases from J, the junction contained 15 bases not matched to a gene. CDR3 length equals 17 residues. The CDR3: CALGELRITGDQGKLIF. CDR3 DNA sequence: TGTGCTCTTGGGGAACTTCGTATAACTGGGGACCAGGGGAAACTCATCTTT.

This clone was counted only a few times. The rearrangement links TRDV1 to TRDJ1; TRDD3 matches 9 bases. The germline CDR1 and CDR2 sequences are TSWWSYY and QGS. This CDR3 region has 22 residues. V was clipped by 1 base and J by 7 bases; unmatched bases: 28. In DNA, the CDR3 is TGTGCTCTTGGGGAACCGAGGGCTCGGAGTACTTCCTCATTACTGGGGGACCCTAAACTCATCTTT. Encoded protein: CALGEPRARSTSSLLGDPKLIF.

Notes on this clone: Other nucleotide sequences in the sample specify the same CDR3. The chain uses TRDV1 and TRDJ1; 9 positions agree with TRDD3. Germline trimming cut 1 base from V and 2 bases from J; bases unmatched to any gene: 11. This CDR3 is 18 amino acids long. Per the germline V gene, CDR1 is TSWWSYY and CDR2 is QGS. For the CDR3, the DNA is TGTGCTCTTGGGGAACCAGAAGCTGTCCTGGGGGATACCGATAAACTCATCTTT. Protein sequence: CALGEPEAVLGDTDKLIF.

The chain uses TRDV1 and TRDJ1; D is undetermined. The CDR3 totals 23 residues. CDR1 and CDR2 (germline): TSWWSYY, QGS. The V gene lost 0 bases and the J gene lost 0 bases, with 32 bases spanning the gap. As DNA, the CDR3 is TGTGCTCTTGGGGAACTTTTCCCATCCTGCGAAGGTACTGAGTCGAGGTACACCGATAAACTCATCTTT. Amino acids: CALGELFPSCEGTESRYTDKLIF.